This T cell receptor beta chain came from a study of blood T cell repertoires in COVID-19. Study in general: Acute-phase and convalescent COVID-19 samples originated in the United States, Italy and Spain. The cDNA or gDNA used as material had been derived from T cells, B-cell-depleted T cells, or PBMCs.

Seattle's cohort entered during active infection and was followed longitudinally. The CDR3 is 12 residues long. Deletions cut 5 bases from V and 3 bases from J, with 4 bases between. Germline-derived CDR1 and CDR2 are MNHNY and SVGAGI (reference sequence). Methods used by the authors: The assay estimated nucleated cells by amplifying reference gene primers. Measured with immunoSEQ multiplex PCR; TCRdb has only the in-frame clones, and not every one. The DNA gave D and trimming, while V, J and clone size come from that table. This table has 350,000 or so clones, 70% to 90% appearing once. The clonotype comes from a woman in her twenties or thirties with COVID-19, enrolled during active disease. This chain uses TRBV6-6 with TRBJ1-4; D gene uncertain. Material: peripheral blood. The CDR3 region has the DNA TGTGCCAGCAGTATCTCTAATGAAAAACTGTTTTTT. Translated, it gives CASSISNEKLFF.